The clone carrying this T cell receptor (beta chain) was found many times. Its antigen is still unknown. The data derive from a study of T cells in Graves' hyperthyroidism and ophthalmopathy. Study-wide results and caveats: Blood also held most thyroid clonotypes expanded beyond 0.001.

The CDR3 regions of TCR beta were amplified from RNA transcripts. HTBI primers were used for first-round RT-PCR of the TCR CDR3. TCRdb re-called the multiplex PCR reads through MiXCR, storing one row per CDR3 protein. The sample lists about half a million distinct CDR3 sequences, 15% to 20% occurring once. CDR3 length: 15 residues. Losses at the gene ends were 0 bases for V and 7 bases for J; bases not matched to a gene: 5. The V gene's germline CDR1 is SGHTA and CDR2 FQGNSA. Sequencing was performed on blood. The chain combines TRBV7-2 with TRBJ2-5, with 10 bases fitting TRBD2. The receptor's source is a man aged 35 to 55 with Graves' ophthalmopathy. The CDR3 sequence: CASSLALAGEGTQYF. DNA for the CDR3: TGTGCCAGCAGCTTAGCGCTAGCGGGAGAGGGGACCCAGTACTTC.